This entry features one T cell receptor (beta chain) sequence. The source of the sample is a study of blood T cell repertoires in COVID-19. Assay: immunoSEQ multiplex PCR; the TCRdb copy retains only in-frame clones and omits some. The sample shows under 140,000 clones, around 89% of them seen only once. The V gene end was trimmed by 5 bases and the J gene end by 9 bases; junction bases not matched to a gene: 7. The CDR3 loop spans 14 amino acids. The germline gives CDR1 SNHLY, CDR2 FYNNEI. The rearrangement joins TRBV2 to TRBJ2-1, with 10 bases matching TRBD1. This clonotype was sampled from a woman aged 45-65 years with acute or convalescent COVID-19. The sample was peripheral blood. The CDR3 bases are TGTGCCAGCAGTCGTGACAGGGGGCCCGGTGAGCAGTTCTTC. Translated: CASSRDRGPGEQFF.